This T cell receptor (beta chain) derives from a study of blood T cell repertoires in COVID-19. In the original analysis: Estimates of nucleated cell counts were drawn from the amplification of reference gene primers. The assay was immunoSEQ multiplex PCR, and TCRdb's table has in-frame clones only and misses some. The V and J calls and clone size were taken over from that table, and D and trimming were inferred from the DNA. Of 200,000 to 250,000 clones listed, approximately 80% are singletons. Trimming shortened V by 0 bases and J by 3 bases, and 6 bases separated the two germline ends. The CDR3 contains 13 residues. Germline values: CDR1 SGDLS, CDR2 YYNGEE.

The source of this sequence is a woman aged 50 to 65 with acute or convalescent COVID-19. The sequenced sample consisted of peripheral blood. The J gene is TRBJ1-1, the V gene TRBV9, with D tentatively TRBD1 (5 bases). The CDR3 loop reads CASSVGGDTEAFF. CDR3 coding DNA: TGTGCCAGCAGCGTAGGGGGGGACACTGAAGCTTTCTTT.